The rows below give T cell receptor beta chains drawn from one sample of a study of blood T cells in healthy people across ages. TCRdb re-analysed the 5' RACE reads in MiXCR, keeping a single row per CDR3 protein. The sample holds about 1.4 million distinct CDR3 sequences, roughly 64% seen once. The source material was blood. All receptors derive from a man in his late teens or twenties in good health. The CDR3 runs from the conserved cysteine through the conserved F or W.

13,TRBJ2-3,TRBV20-1,CSARLGGTDTQYF
13,TRBJ2-3,TRBV10-3,CAISEGSVDTQYF
18,.,TRBV4-3,CASSQVYRSRDTTYEQYF
16,TRBJ2-5,TRBV7-9,CASSLIIVGKQETQYF
15,TRBJ1-2,TRBV6-2/TRBV6-3,CASSYGASGGYGYTF
14,TRBJ1-2,TRBV4-1,CASSQGHGGYGYTF
16,TRBJ1-2,TRBV20-1,CSAGGAQVTGRRGYTF
11,.,TRBV2,CASSELYEQYF
16,TRBJ2-3,TRBV25-1,CASSESSGTSTDTQYF
14,TRBJ2-7,TRBV12-3/TRBV12-4,CASRHTGTSYEQYF
14,TRBJ2-3,TRBV7-2,CASSFPAEADTQYF
15,TRBJ2-7,TRBV6-5,CASSIDLDRAYEQYF
13,TRBJ2-7,TRBV18,CATSPYGQYEQYF
16,TRBJ1-1,TRBV6-2/TRBV6-3,CASRTGQGASITEAFF
12,TRBJ1-2,TRBV6-1,CASSGDGYGYTF
15,TRBJ1-2,TRBV11-2,CASSLTGQRLDGYTF
14,TRBJ1-5,TRBV27,CASRQGIKDQPQHF
14,TRBJ2-7,TRBV5-1,CASTATGSSYEQYF
13,TRBJ2-7,TRBV10-1,CASSEWGSYEQYF
17,.,TRBV7-9,CASSSPEERRVFETQYF
14,TRBJ2-1,TRBV4-3,CASSQSHRGNEQFF
16,.,TRBV10-3,CAISESTSGSPYEQYF
14,TRBJ1-4,TRBV10-3,CAISEEGANEKLFF
13,TRBJ1-5,TRBV29-1,CSVQGVGNQPQHF
20,TRBJ2-1,TRBV4-1,CASSQDPLPQASGSHNEQFF
15,TRBJ2-4,TRBV3-1,CASSQELAGAGEQYF
14,.,TRBV7-6,CASSYQGRVYEQYF
16,TRBJ1-2,TRBV5-1,CASSLSDNRVWHGYTF
15,.,TRBV7-2,CASSDRSLDVNEQYF
13,TRBJ1-1,TRBV11-2,CASSSLSLSEAFF
14,TRBJ2-7,TRBV9,CASQTGTGPSEQYF
15,TRBJ2-7,TRBV20-1,CSASASGEGNYEQYF
15,TRBJ2-1,TRBV12-3/TRBV12-4,CASSPRTATYNEQFF
17,TRBJ2-7,TRBV4-1,CASSQVGTSDIGYEQYF
19,TRBJ1-3,TRBV6-2/TRBV6-3,CASSSNRGDISRSGNTIYF
16,TRBJ2-3,TRBV4-3,CASSQSGAGITDTQYF